The 12 T cell receptor beta chains below come from one sample, sequenced in a study of shared clonotypes between healthy human individuals (TCRdb year 2020). The method behind the library was the immunoSEQ multiplex PCR assay. The clones in this table, taken by TCRdb from immuneACCESS, are in-frame only. Not every clone is retained; where verified, under half of the shortfall comes from an unresolved V gene, and the cause of the rest is unknown. The sample includes roughly 410,000 clones, with 96% observed a single time. The top ten clonotypes cover 0.32% of the sample. Sequenced: memory CD8+ T cells sorted from blood. What this sample's cell subset or site label stands for: CD45RO+ cells pooled with CCR7-negative TemRA cells. The origin of the receptors is a man aged 25 to 40 in good health.

This clone was picked up one time. The V call is TRBV7-9, the J call TRBJ1-2; D ambiguous. V was clipped by 1 base and J by 0 bases, with 12 bases between them. The CDR3 has 16 residues. Germline V gene data show CDR1 as SEHNR and CDR2 as FQNEAQ (reference sequence). The CDR3 sequence is CASSLGTAAANYGYTF. DNA for the CDR3: TGTGCCAGCAGCTTAGGAACGGCAGCGGCTAACTATGGCTACACCTTC.

In DNA, the CDR3 is TGCGCCAGCAGTGAGACTGGGACTAGCGGGTCCTACGAGCAGTACTTC. Its translation is CASSETGTSGSYEQYF. The rearrangement joins TRBV10-2 to TRBJ2-7; 12 positions match TRBD2. The J segment lost 1 base and the V segment lost 2 bases, leaving 3 bases of the junction unmatched. This CDR3 has 16 amino acids. The V gene's germline CDR1 is WSHSY and CDR2 SAAADI.

The chain joins TRBV2 to TRBJ1-2; D gene unclear. This CDR3 comprises 11 residues. V lost 7 bases to trimming and J lost 4 bases, with 7 bases between them. CDR1 is SNHLY, CDR2 FYNNEI, per germline. CDR3 nucleotides: TGTGCCAGCATGGGCTTCTATGGCTACACCTTC. This encodes CASMGFYGYTF.

The J gene is TRBJ1-1, the V gene TRBV5-1; 7 nucleotides match TRBD1. The germline V gene has CDR1 SGHRS and CDR2 YFSETQ. The CDR3 totals 17 residues. After removal of 0 bases from V and 5 bases from J, the junction contained 13 bases not matched to a gene. CDR3: CASSLEGGGGAWTEAFF. The CDR3 DNA is TGCGCCAGCAGCTTGGAAGGGGGAGGGGGCGCATGGACTGAAGCTTTCTTT.

The chain couples TRBV4-1 to TRBJ2-7; 12 bases line up with TRBD2. Germline values: CDR1 MGHRA, CDR2 YSYEKL. Trimming cost V 4 bases and J 1 base; bases outside gene matches: 5. The CDR3 loop spans 16 amino acids. CDR3 sequence: CASSPGLAGRSYEQYF. Written as DNA, the CDR3 is TGCGCCAGCAGCCCAGGACTAGCGGGAAGGTCCTACGAGCAGTACTTC.

Comments on this clone: The junction departs from the called germline gene at one end, perhaps through a read error. This chain uses TRBV19 with TRBJ1-1, with D unclear. CDR3 length: 13 residues. CDR1 is LNHDA and CDR2 is SQIVND in the germline V gene (reference sequence). DNA for the CDR3: TGTGCCAGTAGTCTCCCTGGAGACACTAAAGCTTTCTTT. This translates into CASSLPGDTKAFF.

This sequence joins TRBV2 and TRBJ2-4; D is uncertain. This CDR3 has 10 residues. Per the germline V gene, CDR1 is SNHLY and CDR2 is FYNNEI. The ends were cut back, 8 bases at V and 6 bases at J, with 5 bases in the middle. CDR3 DNA: TGTGCCAGCCCTCCAAACATTCAGTACTTC. Translating it yields CASPPNIQYF.

The rearrangement links TRBV12-5 to TRBJ2-5; D could derive from TRBD1 or TRBD2 (5 bases each). The CDR3 length is 15 residues. CDR1 is LGHNT, CDR2 FRNRAP, per germline. With 1 base removed from V and 1 base from J, the gap between germline ends came to 10 bases. As DNA, the CDR3 is TGTGCTAGTGGTTTGGGTGGGGCGGGCCAAGAGACCCAGTACTTC. Protein: CASGLGGAGQETQYF.

The rearrangement joins TRBV4-1 to TRBJ1-3; the match to TRBD1 covers 9 bases. V lost 0 bases and J lost 3; bases outside the gene matches: 6. The germline V gene encodes CDR1 MGHRA and CDR2 YSYEKL. The CDR3 sequence is 17 residues long. The CDR3: CASSQDWDRAYGNTIYF. DNA of the CDR3: TGCGCCAGCAGCCAAGATTGGGACAGGGCTTATGGAAACACCATATATTTT.

This chain uses TRBV9 with TRBJ2-2, with TRBD1 matching 8 bases. Trimming at V came to 4 bases and at J to 4 bases, leaving 6 bases not matched to a gene. Germline V lookup: CDR1 SGDLS, CDR2 YYNGEE. The CDR3 runs 15 residues. The DNA for the CDR3 is TGTGCCAGCAGCCCACGGACAGGGTCCACCGGGGAGCTGTTTTTT. Amino acids: CASSPRTGSTGELFF.

J is TRBJ2-1 and V is TRBV7-2, with 8 bases that match TRBD2. Germline V gene sequence: CDR1 SGHTA, CDR2 FQGNSA. The junction had 14 bases not matched to a gene; V was cut back by 5 bases and J by 8 bases. The CDR3 runs to 16 residues. The CDR3 region has the DNA TGTGCCAGCAGCCCGGACGGGACTAGTTTTGCCTATGAGCAGTTCTTC. Its protein product is CASSPDGTSFAYEQFF.

The J gene is TRBJ2-7, the V gene TRBV11-2; possible D gene TRBD1, 6 bases. With 5 bases removed from V and 5 bases from J, the gap between germline ends came to 19 bases. This CDR3 region has 15 residues. CDR1 is SGHAT, CDR2 FQNNGV, per germline. The CDR3 loop reads CASSLTGTRFDEQYF. The CDR3 DNA is TGTGCCAGCAGCCTTACCGGGACACGCTTCGACGAGCAGTACTTC.